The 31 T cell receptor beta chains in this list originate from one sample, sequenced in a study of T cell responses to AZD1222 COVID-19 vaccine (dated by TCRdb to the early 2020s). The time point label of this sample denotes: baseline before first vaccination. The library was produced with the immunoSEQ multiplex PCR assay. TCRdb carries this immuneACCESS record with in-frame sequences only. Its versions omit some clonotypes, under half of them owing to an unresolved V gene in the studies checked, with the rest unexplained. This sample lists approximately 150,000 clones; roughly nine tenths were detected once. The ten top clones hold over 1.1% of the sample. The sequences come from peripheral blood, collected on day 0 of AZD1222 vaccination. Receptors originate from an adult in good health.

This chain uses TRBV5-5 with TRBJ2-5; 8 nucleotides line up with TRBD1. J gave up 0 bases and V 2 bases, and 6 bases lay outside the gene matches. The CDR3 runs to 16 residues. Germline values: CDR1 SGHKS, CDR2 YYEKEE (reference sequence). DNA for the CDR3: TGTGCCAGCAGCTTCAACACAGGGGGGTACCAAGAGACCCAGTACTTC. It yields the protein CASSFNTGGYQETQYF.

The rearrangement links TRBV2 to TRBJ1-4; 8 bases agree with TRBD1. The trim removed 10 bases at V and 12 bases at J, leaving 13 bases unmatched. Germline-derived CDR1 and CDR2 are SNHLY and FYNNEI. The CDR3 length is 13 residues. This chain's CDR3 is CATRRAGGEELFF. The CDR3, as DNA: TGTGCCACCCGGCGGGCAGGGGGCGAAGAACTGTTTTTT.

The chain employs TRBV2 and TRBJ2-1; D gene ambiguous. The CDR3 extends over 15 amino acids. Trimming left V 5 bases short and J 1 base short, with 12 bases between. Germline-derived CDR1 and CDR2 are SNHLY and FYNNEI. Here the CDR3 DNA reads TGTGCCAGCAGTCCTAGAGGTGGGTCCTACAATGAGCAGTTCTTC. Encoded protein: CASSPRGGSYNEQFF.

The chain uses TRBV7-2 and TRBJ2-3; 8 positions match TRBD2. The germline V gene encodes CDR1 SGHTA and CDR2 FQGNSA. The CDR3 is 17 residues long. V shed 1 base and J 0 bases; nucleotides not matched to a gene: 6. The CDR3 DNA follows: TGTGCCAGCAGCTTAGTAGCCAGCGGGGGCAGCACAGATACGCAGTATTTT. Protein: CASSLVASGGSTDTQYF.

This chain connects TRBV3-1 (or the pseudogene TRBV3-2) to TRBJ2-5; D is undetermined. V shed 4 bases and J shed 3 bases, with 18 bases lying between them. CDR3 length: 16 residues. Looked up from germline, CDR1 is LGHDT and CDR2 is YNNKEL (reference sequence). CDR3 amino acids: CASSPSRQWREETQYF. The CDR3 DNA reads TGTGCCAGCAGCCCCAGTAGGCAGTGGAGAGAAGAGACCCAGTACTTC.

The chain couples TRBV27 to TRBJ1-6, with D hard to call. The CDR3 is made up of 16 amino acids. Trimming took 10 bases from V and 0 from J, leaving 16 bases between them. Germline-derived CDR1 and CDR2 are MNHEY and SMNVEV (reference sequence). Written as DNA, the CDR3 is TGTGCCACGAACTCTGGTGCAGACTCCTATAATTCACCCCTCCACTTT. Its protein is CATNSGADSYNSPLHF.

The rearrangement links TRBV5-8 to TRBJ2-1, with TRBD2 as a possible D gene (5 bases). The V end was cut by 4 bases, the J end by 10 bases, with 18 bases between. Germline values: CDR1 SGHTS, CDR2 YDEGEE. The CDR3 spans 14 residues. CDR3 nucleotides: TGTGCCAGCAGCCCCTTTGAGGGATCGAGGGAGCAGTTCTTC. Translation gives CASSPFEGSREQFF.

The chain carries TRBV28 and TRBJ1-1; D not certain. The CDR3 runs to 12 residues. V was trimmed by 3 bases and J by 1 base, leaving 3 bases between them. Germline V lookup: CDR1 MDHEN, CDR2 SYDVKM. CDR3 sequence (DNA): TGTGCCAGCAGTTTCCGGAACACTGAAGCTTTCTTT. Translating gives CASSFRNTEAFF. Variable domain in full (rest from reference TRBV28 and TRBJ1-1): DVKVTQSSRYLVKRTGEKVFLECVQDMDHENMFWYRQDPGLGLRLIYFSYDVKMKEKGDIPEGYSVSREKKERFSLILESASTNQTSMYLCASSFRNTEAFFGQGTRLTVV.

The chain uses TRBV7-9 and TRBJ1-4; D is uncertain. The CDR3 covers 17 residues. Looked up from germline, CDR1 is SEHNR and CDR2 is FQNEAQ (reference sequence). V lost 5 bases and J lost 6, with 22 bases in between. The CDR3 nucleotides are TGTGCCAGCAGCCTAATCCCCGGACCCACACTCGATGAAAAACTGTTTTTT. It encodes CASSLIPGPTLDEKLFF.

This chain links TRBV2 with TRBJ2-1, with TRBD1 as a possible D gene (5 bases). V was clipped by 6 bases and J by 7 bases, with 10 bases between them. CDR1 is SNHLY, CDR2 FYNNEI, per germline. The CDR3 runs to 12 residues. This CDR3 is CASRPQVNEQFF. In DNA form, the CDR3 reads TGTGCCAGCAGGCCACAGGTAAATGAGCAGTTCTTC.

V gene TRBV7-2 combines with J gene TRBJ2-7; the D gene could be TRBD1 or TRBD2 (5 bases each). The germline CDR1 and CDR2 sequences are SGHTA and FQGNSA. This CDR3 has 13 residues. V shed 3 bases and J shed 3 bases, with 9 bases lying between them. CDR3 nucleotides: TGTGCCAGCAGCTTGGGGGTCTTCTACGAGCAGTACTTC. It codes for CASSLGVFYEQYF.

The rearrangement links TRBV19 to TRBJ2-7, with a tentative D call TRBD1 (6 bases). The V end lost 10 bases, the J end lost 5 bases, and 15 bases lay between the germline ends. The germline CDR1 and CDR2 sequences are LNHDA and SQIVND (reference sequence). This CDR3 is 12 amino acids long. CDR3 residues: CATKGVVDEQYF. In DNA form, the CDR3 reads TGTGCCACCAAGGGGGTTGTGGACGAGCAGTACTTC.

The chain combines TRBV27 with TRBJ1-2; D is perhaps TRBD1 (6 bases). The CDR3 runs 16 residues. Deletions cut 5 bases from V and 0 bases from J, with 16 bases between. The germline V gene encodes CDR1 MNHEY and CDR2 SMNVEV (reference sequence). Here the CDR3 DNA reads TGTGCCAGCAGTCCGCGCACAGGGTACGCTAACTATGGCTACACCTTC. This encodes CASSPRTGYANYGYTF.

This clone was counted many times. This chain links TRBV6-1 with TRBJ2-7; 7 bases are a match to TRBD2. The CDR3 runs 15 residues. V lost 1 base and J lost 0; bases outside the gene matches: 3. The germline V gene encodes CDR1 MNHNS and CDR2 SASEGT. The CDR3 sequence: CASSEEGGSSYEQYF. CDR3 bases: TGTGCCAGCAGTGAAGAAGGCGGGAGCTCCTACGAGCAGTACTTC.

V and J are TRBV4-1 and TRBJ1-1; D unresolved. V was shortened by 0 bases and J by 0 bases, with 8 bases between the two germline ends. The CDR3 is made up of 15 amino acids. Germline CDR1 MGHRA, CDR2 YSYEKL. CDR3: CASSQEEGVNTEAFF. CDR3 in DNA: TGCGCCAGCAGCCAAGAAGAGGGCGTGAACACTGAAGCTTTCTTT.

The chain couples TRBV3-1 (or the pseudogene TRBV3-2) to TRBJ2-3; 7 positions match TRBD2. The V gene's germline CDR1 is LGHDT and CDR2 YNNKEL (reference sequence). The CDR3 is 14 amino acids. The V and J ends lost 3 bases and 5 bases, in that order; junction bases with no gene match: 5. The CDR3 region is CASSHEGTKDTQYF. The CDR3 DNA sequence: TGTGCCAGCAGCCATGAGGGGACTAAAGATACGCAGTATTTT.

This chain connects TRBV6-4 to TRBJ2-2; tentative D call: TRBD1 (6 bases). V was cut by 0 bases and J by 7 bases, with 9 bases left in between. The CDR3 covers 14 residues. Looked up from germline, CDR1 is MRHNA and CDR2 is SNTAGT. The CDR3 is CASSDSSGVGELFF. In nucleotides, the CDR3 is TGTGCCAGCAGTGACTCTTCAGGGGTCGGGGAGCTGTTTTTT.

This CDR3 reads CASSSRADKLSTNEKLFF. The CDR3 DNA is TGTGCCAGCAGTTCCCGGGCAGATAAGCTTTCAACTAATGAAAAACTGTTTTTT. The chain uses TRBV6-7 and TRBJ1-4; D uncertain. TRBV6-7 is treated as an ORF (open reading frame) with a function not yet certain. The CDR3 sequence is 18 residues long. The V and J ends lost 4 bases and 0 bases respectively, with 18 bases between them.

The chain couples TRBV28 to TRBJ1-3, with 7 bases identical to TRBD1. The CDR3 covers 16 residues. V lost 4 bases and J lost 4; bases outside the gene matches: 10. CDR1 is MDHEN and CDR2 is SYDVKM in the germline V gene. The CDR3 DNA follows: TGTGCCAGCAGTTCCCTTACGAGGGGGCTGGGAAACACCATATATTTT. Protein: CASSSLTRGLGNTIYF. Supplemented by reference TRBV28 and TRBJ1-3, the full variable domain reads DVKVTQSSRYLVKRTGEKVFLECVQDMDHENMFWYRQDPGLGLRLIYFSYDVKMKEKGDIPEGYSVSREKKERFSLILESASTNQTSMYLCASSSLTRGLGNTIYFGEGSWLTVV.

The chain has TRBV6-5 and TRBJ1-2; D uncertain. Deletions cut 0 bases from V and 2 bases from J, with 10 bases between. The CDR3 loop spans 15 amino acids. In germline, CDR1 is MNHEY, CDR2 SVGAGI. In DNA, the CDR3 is TGTGCCAGCAGTTACTCGATTGGGGAAAACTATGGCTACACCTTC. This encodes CASSYSIGENYGYTF.

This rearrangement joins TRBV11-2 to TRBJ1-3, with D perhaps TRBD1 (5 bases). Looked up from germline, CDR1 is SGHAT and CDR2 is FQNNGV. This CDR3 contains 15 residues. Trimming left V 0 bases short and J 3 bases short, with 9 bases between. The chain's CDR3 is CASSLERGGGNTIYF. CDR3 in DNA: TGTGCCAGCAGCTTAGAGAGGGGTGGTGGAAACACCATATATTTT.

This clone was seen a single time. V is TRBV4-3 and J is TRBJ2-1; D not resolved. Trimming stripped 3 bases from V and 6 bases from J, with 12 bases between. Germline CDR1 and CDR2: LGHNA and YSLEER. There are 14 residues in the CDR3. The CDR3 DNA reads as TGCGCCAGCAGCCAGCAACTCGAACCCAATGAGCAGTTCTTC. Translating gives CASSQQLEPNEQFF.

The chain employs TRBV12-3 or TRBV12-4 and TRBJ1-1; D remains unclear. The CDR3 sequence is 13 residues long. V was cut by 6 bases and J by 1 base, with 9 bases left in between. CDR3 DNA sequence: TGTGCCAGCAGCCGAACACGGAACACTGAAGCTTTCTTT. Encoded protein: CASSRTRNTEAFF.

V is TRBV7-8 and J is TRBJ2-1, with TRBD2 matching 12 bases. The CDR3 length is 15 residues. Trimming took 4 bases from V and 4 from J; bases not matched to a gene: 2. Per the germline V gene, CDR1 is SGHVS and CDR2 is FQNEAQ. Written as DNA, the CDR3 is TGTGCCAGCAGCTCTAGCGGGGGGGCTTACAATGAGCAGTTCTTC. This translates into CASSSSGGAYNEQFF.

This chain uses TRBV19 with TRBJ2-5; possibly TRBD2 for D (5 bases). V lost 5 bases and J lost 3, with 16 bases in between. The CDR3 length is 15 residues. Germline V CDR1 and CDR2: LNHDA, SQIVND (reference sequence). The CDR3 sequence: CASSSIAIREETQYF. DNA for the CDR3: TGTGCCAGTAGTTCGATAGCGATCCGAGAAGAGACCCAGTACTTC.

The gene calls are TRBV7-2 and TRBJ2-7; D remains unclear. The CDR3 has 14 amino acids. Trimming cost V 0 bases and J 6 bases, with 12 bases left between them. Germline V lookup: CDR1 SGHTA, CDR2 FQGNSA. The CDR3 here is CASSLALLSSEQYF. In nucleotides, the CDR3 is TGTGCCAGCAGCTTAGCCCTTCTCTCTTCCGAGCAGTACTTC.

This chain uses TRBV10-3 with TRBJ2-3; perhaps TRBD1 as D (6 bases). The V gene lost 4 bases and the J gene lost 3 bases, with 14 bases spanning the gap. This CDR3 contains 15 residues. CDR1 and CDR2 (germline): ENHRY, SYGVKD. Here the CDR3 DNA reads TGTGCCATCAGTGCGGGGCGGCAGGGGACAGATACGCAGTATTTT. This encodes CAISAGRQGTDTQYF.

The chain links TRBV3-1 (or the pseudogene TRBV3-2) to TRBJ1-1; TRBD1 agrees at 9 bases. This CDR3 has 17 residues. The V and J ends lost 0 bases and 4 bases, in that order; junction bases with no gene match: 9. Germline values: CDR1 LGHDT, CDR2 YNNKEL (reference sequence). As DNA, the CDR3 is TGTGCCAGCAGCCAAGAATGGGGGACAGGGCACAGCACTGAAGCTTTCTTT. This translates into CASSQEWGTGHSTEAFF.

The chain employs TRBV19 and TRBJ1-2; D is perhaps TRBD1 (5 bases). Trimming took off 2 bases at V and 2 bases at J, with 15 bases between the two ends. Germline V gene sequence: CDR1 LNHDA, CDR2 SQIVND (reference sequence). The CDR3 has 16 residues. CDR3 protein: CASSIKPGRRNYGYTF. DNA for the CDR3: TGTGCCAGTAGTATAAAGCCGGGACGGAGAAACTATGGCTACACCTTC.

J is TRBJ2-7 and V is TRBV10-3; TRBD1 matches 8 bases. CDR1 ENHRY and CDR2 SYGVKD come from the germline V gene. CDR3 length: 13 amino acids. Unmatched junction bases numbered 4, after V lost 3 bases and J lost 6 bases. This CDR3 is CAISDRGQGEQYF. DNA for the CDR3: TGTGCCATCAGTGACAGGGGGCAGGGCGAGCAGTACTTC.

The DNA of the CDR3 is TGTGCTAGTGGCGTTACAGGCTTGTTAAACTCCTACGAGCAGTACTTC. Its protein is CASGVTGLLNSYEQYF. V is TRBV12-5 and J is TRBJ2-7; D possibly corresponds to TRBD1 (5 bases). V gave up 6 bases and J gave up 0 bases, with 18 bases separating them. Germline assignment: CDR1 LGHNT and CDR2 FRNRAP. The CDR3 spans 16 residues.